This TCR beta chain was identified during a study of vaccination effects on CD4 cells after COVID-19. On the study more broadly: Antigen-specific CD4+ T cells were first expanded with viral peptide pools by the ViraFEST assay and only then sequenced. Either the mRNA-1273 or the BNT162b2 vaccine was given to participants as two doses. They grew some 2 million PBMC in each well, adding 8.5 to 10 IU/ml IL-2 and around 10 ug/ml peptides.

Using immunoSEQ multiplex PCR, the repertoire was profiled, and TCRdb retains in-frame clones only, with some absent. The sample shows tens of thousands of clones, 65% to 80% of them seen only once. This clone was seen only a few times. Its antigen is as yet unknown. The germline V gene has CDR1 SGHTA and CDR2 FQGNSA. CDR3 length equals 13 residues. Trimming stripped 5 bases from V and 2 bases from J, with 9 bases between. After roughly eleven days in culture, the CD4+ T cells were isolated. The chain combines TRBV7-2 with TRBJ2-5; D is unresolved. The sequence was collected from a human donor who received a COVID-19 vaccine. The sequences come from CD4+ T cells from PBMCs cultured without peptide, collected before COVID-19 vaccination. For the CDR3, the DNA is TGTGCCAGCAGCGTAAGGGTACAAGAGACCCAGTACTTC. The encoded protein is CASSVRVQETQYF.